Sequencing of this T cell receptor (beta chain) was carried out in a study of blood T cells in healthy people across ages. Findings and limits, study-wide: Age brought a roughly linear fall in TCR beta diversity measured per million T cells. Diversity figures based on one million T cells were deemed too low.

Drawing of peripheral blood yielded 7.5 to 10 milliliters from each donor. The V end was cut by 6 bases, the J end by 1 base, with 12 bases between. From germline, CDR1 is MNHEY and CDR2 SMNVEV (reference sequence). The CDR3 covers 14 residues. With regard to this clonotype: Its antigen is undetermined.

Primed by a sample-barcoded 5' primer and a J-beta primer mix, a second PCR proceeded for roughly 6 to 12 cycles. A template-switch adaptor containing 12 random nucleotides labeled each cDNA molecule. One entry per CDR3 protein results from TCRdb running MiXCR on the 5' RACE reads. Of around 800,000 distinct CDR3 sequences listed, under 55% are singletons. The receptor was isolated from a man aged 55 to 70 in good health. The J gene is TRBJ1-1, the V gene TRBV27, with D possibly TRBD1 on 5 matching bases. Specimen: blood. CDR3 in DNA: TGTGCCAGCAGCACCGGGGGTTGGAACACTGAAGCTTTCTTT. Its protein product is CASSTGGWNTEAFF.